This passage covers 17 T cell receptor beta chains from one sample sequenced in a study of blood T cells in healthy people across ages. Sample-barcoded 5' priming and a J-beta primer mix drove a second PCR of roughly 7 to 11 cycles. TCRdb ran MiXCR on the 5' RACE reads and lists one entry per CDR3 protein. The sample comprises 1.5 million to 2 million distinct CDR3 sequences, around half of which are singletons, and less than 2.5% rests with the top ten. Specimen: blood. These receptors all stem from a woman aged 40-49 years in good health.

The chain combines TRBV2 with TRBJ2-1, with TRBD1 identical over 9 bases. In germline, CDR1 is SNHLY, CDR2 FYNNEI. The CDR3 sequence is 14 residues long. The CDR3 spells CTSIGDREYNEQFF. In DNA form, the CDR3 reads TGTACCTCCATCGGGGACAGGGAATACAATGAGCAGTTCTTC.

CDR3 loop: CASSDRVMETQYF. CDR3 DNA: TGTGCCAGCAGCGACAGGGTAATGGAGACCCAGTACTTC. This chain uses TRBV9 with TRBJ2-5; D might be TRBD1 (6 bases). The CDR3 has 13 amino acids. Per germline, CDR1 SGDLS and CDR2 YYNGEE. Trimming removed 3 bases from V and 5 bases from J, with 11 bases in between.

This chain connects TRBV12-3 or TRBV12-4 to TRBJ2-7, with D possibly TRBD2 on 5 matching bases. Trimming stripped 6 bases from V and 1 base from J, with 16 bases between. The CDR3 totals 15 residues. The CDR3 nucleotides read TGTGCCAGCAGGTTTCGGGCGGGTCCTTCCTACGAGCAGTACTTC. This translates into CASRFRAGPSYEQYF.

The chain couples TRBV11-2 to TRBJ2-5; 9 positions agree with TRBD2. From germline, CDR1 is SGHAT and CDR2 FQNNGV. This CDR3 has 15 amino acids. J was trimmed by 5 bases and V by 5 bases; bases with no gene match: 9. The CDR3 loop is CASSPRGSGGETQYF. CDR3 DNA: TGTGCCAGCAGCCCCCGGGGTAGCGGGGGTGAGACCCAGTACTTC.

This clonotype was seen more than once but under ten times. The chain is built from TRBV7-2 and TRBJ2-5; tentatively, D is TRBD2 (6 bases). V was pared by 5 bases and J by 1 base, with 14 bases between. The germline V gene encodes CDR1 SGHTA and CDR2 FQGNSA. This CDR3 comprises 15 residues. The CDR3 loop is CASSPAGRGQETQYF. CDR3 DNA sequence: TGTGCCAGCAGCCCAGCGGGTAGGGGCCAAGAGACCCAGTACTTC.

The V gene is TRBV4-3, the J gene TRBJ1-1; possible D gene TRBD1, 5 bases. The V and J ends lost 0 bases and 4 bases respectively, with 15 bases between them. CDR1 is LGHNA, CDR2 YSLEER, per germline. This CDR3 has 16 residues. The CDR3 loop reads CASSQESRGTGTEAFF. The CDR3 coding sequence is TGCGCCAGCAGCCAAGAAAGCCGCGGAACAGGCACTGAAGCTTTCTTT.

The chain couples TRBV7-2 to TRBJ1-3; 10 positions agree with TRBD1. Germline V gives CDR1 SGHTA, CDR2 FQGNSA. There are 15 residues in the CDR3. V gave up 7 bases and J gave up 4 bases; unmatched junction bases: 7. CDR3 in DNA: TGTGCCAGCAACCTCTGGACAGGGGGAGGAAACACCATATATTTT. Translation: CASNLWTGGGNTIYF.

V is TRBV7-2 and J is TRBJ1-2, with 8 bases fitting TRBD1. There are 16 residues in the CDR3. The V and J ends lost 3 bases and 7 bases, in that order; junction bases with no gene match: 13. The V gene's germline CDR1 is SGHTA and CDR2 FQGNSA. CDR3 loop: CASSLTRGRLVGGYTF. DNA for the CDR3: TGTGCCAGCAGCTTGACCAGGGGGCGCTTAGTAGGTGGCTACACCTTC.

The sample holds a few counts of this clonotype. CDR3 in amino acids: CASSVGRAGGSYEQYF. CDR3 DNA sequence: TGTGCCAGCAGCGTAGGTCGAGCGGGGGGCTCCTACGAGCAGTACTTC. The chain uses TRBV9 and TRBJ2-7; TRBD2 agrees at 9 bases. Germline loops: CDR1 SGDLS, CDR2 YYNGEE. CDR3 length: 16 residues. V lost 0 bases and J lost 0; bases outside the gene matches: 4.

This clonotype has more than one count but fewer than ten. The chain carries TRBV12-3 or TRBV12-4 and TRBJ1-2; no firm D call. The CDR3 has 12 amino acids. Trimming removed 8 bases at V and 6 bases at J, with 13 bases between. CDR3 region: CASGGGRDGYTF. In nucleotides, the CDR3 is TGTGCCAGCGGAGGAGGTCGCGATGGCTACACCTTC.

The chain recombines TRBV29-1 with TRBJ1-6, with a possible D match to TRBD1 (5 bases). This CDR3 has 15 amino acids. The germline CDR1 and CDR2 sequences are SQVTM and ANQGSEA. V lost 3 bases, J lost 7 bases, and 16 bases lay in between. CDR3 nucleotides: TGCAGCGTTGAGGTTCTCAAGGGGATGAATTCACCCCTCCACTTT. Protein: CSVEVLKGMNSPLHF.

The gene calls are TRBV20-1 and TRBJ1-2, with 8 bases aligning to TRBD1. The ends lost 4 bases at V and 7 bases at J; junction bases unmatched: 8. Germline-derived CDR1 and CDR2 are DFQATT and SNEGSKA (reference sequence). This CDR3 has 13 amino acids. The CDR3 nucleotides are TGCAGTGCTACGCAGGGGGCTTGGGGTGGCTACACCTTC. Residues: CSATQGAWGGYTF.

This rearrangement joins TRBV27 to TRBJ2-2; the match to TRBD1 covers 9 bases. The CDR3 totals 17 residues. With 4 bases clipped from V and 5 bases from J, the junction kept 11 bases outside the gene matches. Germline loops: CDR1 MNHEY, CDR2 SMNVEV (reference sequence). CDR3 nucleotide sequence: TGTGCCAGCAGTTGGGCAGTGGGACAGGGCCGAACCGGGGAGCTGTTTTTT. As protein: CASSWAVGQGRTGELFF.

The chain is built from TRBV28 and TRBJ1-2; 9 bases are a match to TRBD1. The CDR3 covers 14 residues. V lost 6 bases and J lost 6; bases outside the gene matches: 8. Looked up from germline, CDR1 is MDHEN and CDR2 is SYDVKM. Here the CDR3 DNA reads TGTGCCAGCAGGACAGACAGGGGGAATAATGGCTACACCTTC. It yields the protein CASRTDRGNNGYTF.

As concerns this clonotype: An end of the junction does not agree with germline; a read error may underlie this. The chain links TRBV7-7 to TRBJ2-5; TRBD1 matches at 8 bases. The DNA end lines up better with TRBJ2-7; the J call may be wrong. Germline loops: CDR1 SSHAT, CDR2 FNYEAQ (reference sequence). This CDR3 contains 15 residues. CDR3 amino acids: CASSLGPQGAYEQYF. The CDR3, as DNA: TGTGCTAGCAGCTTGGGTCCACAGGGGGCCTACGAGCAGTACTTC.

The chain has TRBV28 and TRBJ2-7; the D gene could be TRBD1 or TRBD2 (6 bases each). Germline V gives CDR1 MDHEN, CDR2 SYDVKM. Trimming shortened V by 6 bases and J by 2 bases, and 17 bases separated the two germline ends. CDR3 length: 15 amino acids. CDR3 sequence: CASSPPGAFTYEQYF. The CDR3 DNA is TGTGCCAGCAGCCCCCCGGGGGCATTCACCTACGAGCAGTACTTC.

The rearrangement links TRBV7-6 to TRBJ2-3; tentatively, D is TRBD1 or TRBD2 (5 bases each). The V end lost 1 base, the J end lost 1 base, and 21 bases lay between the germline ends. Germline V CDR1 and CDR2: SGHVS, FNYEAQ. This CDR3 contains 19 residues. For the CDR3, the DNA is TGTGCCAGCAGCTTAGGGGGGATCGGACAAAGGGGAGGCACAGATACGCAGTATTTT. This sequence encodes CASSLGGIGQRGGTDTQYF.